The 14 T cell receptor beta chains in this list originate from one sample, sequenced in a study of PD-L1 blockade in urothelial cancer. As to time point: peripheral blood 6 weeks after treatment start. TCRdb's copy holds only in-frame clones and misses some; the assay was immunoSEQ multiplex PCR. The profile covers roughly 40,000 clones, with about 89% appearing a single time and around 6.7% taken by the ten largest. This sample comprised PBMCs, obtained around atezolizumab (anti-PD-L1) treatment. These receptors all come from a man between 65 and 79 years old with urothelial cancer.

The CDR3: CASYPGGQETQYF. The CDR3 coding sequence is TGTGCCAGTTACCCGGGGGGTCAAGAGACCCAGTACTTC. The chain uses TRBV28 and TRBJ2-5, with TRBD2 identical over 7 bases. Trimming took 9 bases from V and 2 from J; bases not matched to a gene: 6. Per the germline V gene, CDR1 is MDHEN and CDR2 is SYDVKM. The CDR3 is 13 amino acids.

The chain uses TRBV19 and TRBJ1-2, with D hard to call. The V end was cut by 3 bases, the J end by 5 bases, with 19 bases between. From germline, CDR1 is LNHDA and CDR2 SQIVND (reference sequence). There are 16 residues in the CDR3. As DNA, the CDR3 is TGTGCCAGTAGTATTGACGGGAGCCGGCTATGGTATGGCTACACCTTC. It translates to CASSIDGSRLWYGYTF.

The chain uses TRBV5-4 and TRBJ2-1; D is uncertain. The germline V gene encodes CDR1 SGHNT and CDR2 YYREEE (reference sequence). This CDR3 has 13 residues. V lost 4 bases and J 7 bases, leaving 12 bases between the germline ends. CDR3 DNA: TGTGCCAGCAGCCCCGCCAGTGTGAATGAGCAGTTCTTC. Translating gives CASSPASVNEQFF.

The gene calls are TRBV6-5 and TRBJ1-2; D is perhaps TRBD1 (5 bases). This CDR3 comprises 16 residues. Germline CDR1 is MNHEY and CDR2 is SVGAGI. Trimming took off 1 base at V and 8 bases at J, with 20 bases between the two ends. CDR3 DNA sequence: TGTGCCAGCAGTTACTTATCAGGGTTCAAAGGTGGCGGCTACACCTTC. Translated: CASSYLSGFKGGGYTF.

The chain is built from TRBV19 and TRBJ2-1; D perhaps matches TRBD1 (6 bases). Trimming took off 6 bases at V and 0 bases at J, with 15 bases between the two ends. The CDR3 totals 16 residues. Germline CDR1 LNHDA, CDR2 SQIVND (reference sequence). The chain's CDR3 is CASSPTGTPSYNEQFF. For the CDR3, the DNA is TGTGCCAGTAGCCCGACAGGAACCCCCTCCTACAATGAGCAGTTCTTC.

V gene TRBV10-2 combines with J gene TRBJ1-2; 7 positions agree with TRBD1. The CDR3 has 15 residues. Germline V gene data show CDR1 as WSHSY and CDR2 as SAAADI. Trimming removed 5 bases from V and 4 bases from J; junction bases left unmatched: 10. The CDR3 bases are TGCGCCAGCAGTCCTTCAGGGGGGAGAGGCTATGGCTACACCTTC. Its translation is CASSPSGGRGYGYTF.

The V call is TRBV2, the J call TRBJ2-1; TRBD2 matches at 14 bases. The V gene's germline CDR1 is SNHLY and CDR2 FYNNEI. The CDR3 runs 18 residues. The trim removed 6 bases at V and 1 base at J, leaving 8 bases unmatched. In nucleotides, the CDR3 is TGTGCCAGCAGAACTGGGACTAGCGGGAGATATTCCTACAATGAGCAGTTCTTC. Protein: CASRTGTSGRYSYNEQFF.

With regard to this clone: Its ends do not fully match the called genes, so a read error is possible. The chain joins TRBV20-1 to TRBJ2-7, with a weak D call TRBD2 (7 bases). Germline V lookup: CDR1 DFQATT, CDR2 SNEGSKA (reference sequence). This CDR3 is built from 11 residues. The CDR3 protein is CSARDRGTNIF. The DNA of the CDR3 is TGCAGTGCTAGAGATAGGGGGACTAACATTTTC.

The chain uses TRBV7-9 and TRBJ2-2, with 8 bases aligning to TRBD1. The junction had 4 bases not matched to a gene; V was cut back by 1 base and J by 0 bases. The CDR3 extends over 17 amino acids. The germline V gene has CDR1 SEHNR and CDR2 FQNEAQ (reference sequence). CDR3 in amino acids: CASSLGTGLANTGELFF. Written as DNA, the CDR3 is TGTGCCAGCAGCTTAGGGACAGGGTTGGCGAACACCGGGGAGCTGTTTTTT.

The chain carries TRBV27 and TRBJ2-7, with D perhaps TRBD2 (7 bases). The CDR3 has 14 amino acids. CDR1 and CDR2 from the germline V gene are MNHEY and SMNVEV (reference sequence). Trimming removed 6 bases at V and 7 bases at J, with 19 bases between. CDR3: CASSYGRGQREQYF. CDR3 nucleotides: TGTGCCAGCAGCTACGGGCGGGGGCAGAGGGAGCAGTACTTC.

V is TRBV2 and J is TRBJ2-7; 8 bases match TRBD2. V shed 4 bases, J shed 2 bases, and the junction held 7 bases outside the gene matches. The germline V gene encodes CDR1 SNHLY and CDR2 FYNNEI. The CDR3 has 15 residues. The CDR3 bases are TGTGCCAGCAGTGCGGGGGGGACTTCCCCCTACGAGCAGTACTTC. Amino acids: CASSAGGTSPYEQYF.

This clone was picked up one time. The gene calls are TRBV25-1 and TRBJ2-2; 7 bases match TRBD2. V was pared by 3 bases and J by 2 bases, with 12 bases of the junction left unmatched. The germline CDR1 and CDR2 sequences are MGHDK and SYGVNS. The CDR3 contains 18 residues. CDR3 coding DNA: TGTGCCAGCAGTGATCCAATGGGAGCGGGAACTAACACCGGGGAGCTGTTTTTT. It is translated as CASSDPMGAGTNTGELFF.

The chain joins TRBV30 to TRBJ2-6; a weak D match, TRBD2 (5 bases). This CDR3 comprises 13 residues. Trimming stripped 5 bases from V and 1 base from J, with 6 bases between. Germline V lookup: CDR1 GTSNPN, CDR2 SVGIG (reference sequence). CDR3 nucleotides: TGTGCCTGGGAGGGTTCTGGGGCCAACGTCCTGACTTTC. Translated, it gives CAWEGSGANVLTF. Full variable domain (missing parts from reference TRBV30 and TRBJ2-6): SQTIHQWPATLVQPVGSPLSLECTVEGTSNPNLYWYRQAAGRGLQLLFYSVGIGQISSEVPQNLSASRPQDRQFILSSKKLLLSDSGFYLCAWEGSGANVLTFGAGSRLTVL.

The chain employs TRBV5-6 and TRBJ1-1, with a weak D call TRBD1 (5 bases). In germline, CDR1 is SGHDT, CDR2 YYEEEE. The CDR3 covers 13 residues. Trimming removed 0 bases at V and 5 bases at J, with 8 bases between. This CDR3 is CASSLGGGTEAFF. CDR3 in DNA: TGTGCCAGCAGCTTGGGTGGGGGGACTGAAGCTTTCTTT.